This TCR beta chain was recovered during a study of blood T cell repertoires in COVID-19 (dated by TCRdb to between 2020 and 2021). Concerning the study at large: The collaborator samples originated in the United States, Italy and Spain and spanned the acute and convalescent phases of COVID-19. The material from the prospective study consisted of cDNA or gDNA derived from T cells, B-cell-depleted T cells, or PBMCs. Subjects who had been exposed to COVID-19, were actively infected with it, or had recovered from it provided the deeply sampled blood TCRbeta repertoires that made up the dataset. The repertoires were released in a freely available public database meant as a resource for research on the immune response to SARS-CoV-2. The samples were drawn from the first 160 participants of the ongoing ImmuneRACE study and from under 1,500 subjects provided by 6 global collaborators. The sample metadata nearly always contained a de-identified subject ID, COVID-19 status, age in years and sex. Where available, HLA class I and class II types were taken from metadata supplied by the sample provider and were not determined by assay-based typing.

Here is what the overall study found, with its caveats: The quantity of clinical and demographic metadata differed by source and by participant and was supplied without curation.

Enrolling through a virtual design, the prospective study's participants ranged in age from roughly 18 to 100 years and lived across roughly 23 United States geographic areas. To assign participants to cohorts, the prospective study relied on clinical history that participants themselves reported in a screening survey and a study questionnaire. Recovered participants in ImmuneRACE Cohort 3 were defined as having two consecutive negative NP/OP PCR tests, clearance from a healthcare professional, or resolution of symptoms. In the prospective study, whole blood, serum and a nasopharyngeal or oropharyngeal swab were collected from each participant by mobile phlebotomists. Over a roughly 2-month period, participants in the prospective study had the option of providing additional blood draws and questionnaires. Before DNA extraction, prospective study blood samples were shipped either frozen or at room temperature.

Turning to this clone: Which antigen it targets is not known. No per-base quality is available; no much larger clone lies one base away.

TCRbeta CDR3 regions were amplified from genomic DNA using the immunoSEQ Assay, a bias-controlled multiplex PCR. Per the original workflow: The number of nucleated cells in each sample was estimated by amplification of reference gene primers within the assay. To quantify the absolute abundance of each unique TCRbeta CDR3 rearrangement, sequence reads were collapsed and filtered. For each sample, productive Simpson clonality was calculated by taking the square root of Simpson's diversity index across productive rearrangements. Drawn from immuneACCESS, this table holds only the in-frame rearrangements with V and J called that TCRdb kept. Clones are partly lost; checked studies trace under half to an unresolved V gene and leave the rest unexplained. That table is the source of V, J and clone size, and D and trimming were worked out from the DNA. The table for this sample lists about 370,000 clones; around nine tenths of them were counted only once. The ten largest account for about 1.7% of the sample.

The CDR3 numbers 13 residues from cysteine through phenylalanine. The CDR3 DNA has 39 bases and is translated from base 1. V lost 8 bases and J lost 9 bases, and the count of bases not matched to a germline gene is 11. Looking up the germline V gene yields CDR1 SGHDN and CDR2 FVKESK. The clonotype was recovered from a woman aged 25 to 45 who had recovered from COVID-19. The rearranged segments are TRBV14 and TRBJ2-5, with 8 bases aligning to TRBD2. Sequencing was carried out using PBMCs or T cells enriched from blood (not recorded which). The CDR3 loop reads CASQKSGSLAQYF. The DNA sequence is TGTGCCAGCCAGAAAAGCGGGAGTTTGGCCCAGTACTTC.